What follows is one T cell receptor beta chain and its context. This clone appeared a few times. There is no known antigen for this receptor. Base qualities are not recorded, but no much larger clone differs from it by a single base. The sample comes from a study of beta chain features in type 1 diabetes (dated by TCRdb to about 2018). Study-wide context: Mean age, gender distribution, total cell number and subset yield were not different between patients and healthy donors. Across all samples, 90 million to 130 million sorted cells were examined, and cell number per subset correlated strongly with RNA yield. In the study, recently diagnosed type 1 diabetes patients and matched healthy donors were compared on the TCRB repertoires of their sorted circulating CD4+ T cell subsets. Regulatory and stem cell-like memory subsets were obtained from only 8 patients and roughly 8 healthy donors, while naive and central memory subsets were obtained from all 30 or so donors. On the study overall, not on this receptor specifically: Only small numbers of individuals were included in the HLA sub-analyses, which left unresolved whether HLA type had any influence on TCRB rearrangement. Naive, central memory and regulatory TCRB repertoires appeared more similar among patients than among healthy donors. A moderate but significant shortening of TCRB CDR3 length was observed in type 1 diabetes patients in all four CD4+ subsets. Because cDNA was sequenced instead of genomic DNA, highly expressing activated cells could be over-represented, though the groups showed no difference in activation or CD3 levels. PCR might favor shorter templates, but patient and control samples were amplified and corrected together, so any skew would affect both groups equally. Patients with type 1 diabetes made fewer insertions and deleted more nucleotides at VDJ recombination sites, implying thymic rearrangement abnormalities.

All of the isolated RNA was reverse transcribed with the High Capacity cDNA Reverse Transcription Kit, so expressed TCRB transcripts were sequenced. Naive, central memory and regulatory T cell samples underwent deep immunoSEQ sequencing, averaging around 3.7 million total reads per sample. Sorted cells were lysed in RLT buffer and RNA was extracted with DNase-treated RNeasy Micro or Mini kits, depending on cell number. To prevent cross-contamination, every cell subset was processed on its own, while patient and healthy donor samples were processed together. The immunoSEQ multiplex PCR was used to amplify TCRB sequences from cDNA, generating 87-bp fragments that spanned the CDR3 region. The amplicons were sequenced using the Illumina HiSeq platform. Per the authors' processing: PCR bias was corrected computationally using synthetic template baselines, and reads within Hamming distance 2 were collapsed, with unmergeable singletons discarded. Reads were aligned against IMGT to assign V, D and J genes, CDR3 length and insertions or deletions at six rearrangement sites. Within each subset, clonotype counts were normalized to sorted cell number, after which true diversity and Gini coefficients were computed with the tcR R package. The overlap coefficient, calculated on TCRB nucleotide sequences, was used to quantify repertoire sharing. Out-of-frame TCRB sequences from naive cells were analyzed to stand in for the pre-selection repertoire. Not all clones reach the TCRdb copy of this immuneACCESS table, which keeps in-frame sequences only. Checked studies attribute under half of the gap to unresolved V genes and leave the rest unexplained. V, J and clone size derive from that table, while D and trimming were established from the DNA sequence. This sample holds under 300,000 clones; approximately 11% were observed only once. Around 0.017% of the sample comes from the top ten.

V lost 1 base and J lost 4 bases, and the count of bases not matched to a germline gene is 2. The CDR3 numbers 14 residues from cysteine through phenylalanine. The sequence is cut down to CDR3 DNA, 42 bases in frame from base 1. CDR1 and CDR2, per the germline V gene, are SGDLS and YYNGEE. From each donor, a single peripheral blood sample of about 110 mL on average was drawn into heparinised tubes. A BD FACSAria II and a panel including CD45RO, CCR7, CD25, CD127, CD95 and CD27 were used to sort naive, central memory, regulatory and stem cell-like memory CD4+ T cells. Every sorted population had a purity above 95%. PBMCs were isolated immediately by Lymphoprep density gradient centrifugation and stained directly without culture. So that batch effects would be minimized, each experiment stained and sorted samples in pairs, pairing one healthy donor with one patient.

Sequencing used naive CD4+ T cells from blood. In the paper's terms, the cell subset or site label means: true naive CD4+ T cells. This receptor chain uses TRBV9 and TRBJ2-3; TRBD2 aligns with 8 central bases. The sequence was obtained from a young man with type 1 diabetes. The DNA is TGTGCCAGCAGCGTATCGGGACTAGCAGATACGCAGTATTTT. Its coded protein is CASSVSGLADTQYF.